These 8 T cell receptor beta chains came from one sample sequenced in a study of radiotherapy plus CTLA-4 blockade in lung cancer. Repertoires were generated with immunoSEQ multiplex PCR, while TCRdb's copy carries only in-frame clones and drops some. The table lists 75,000 to 80,000 clones, around 86% of them singletons, with 0.87% in the top ten. This sample comprised peripheral blood, obtained from a patient treated with radiotherapy plus ipilimumab. These receptors were obtained from a human donor with non-small cell lung cancer who had stable disease on radiotherapy plus ipilimumab.

The chain is built from TRBV6-1 and TRBJ1-3; D gene unclear. Deletions cut 2 bases from V and 2 bases from J, with 16 bases between. The germline V gene encodes CDR1 MNHNS and CDR2 SASEGT. The CDR3 spans 17 residues. The chain's CDR3 is CASSERATNSAGNTIYF. CDR3 nucleotide sequence: TGTGCCAGCAGTGAACGGGCCACTAACAGTGCTGGAAACACCATATATTTT.

The chain carries TRBV29-1 and TRBJ2-6, with D hard to call. Trimming removed 0 bases from V and 0 bases from J, with 15 bases in between. Germline CDR1 reads SQVTM; CDR2 reads ANQGSEA. CDR3 length: 18 amino acids. This CDR3 is CSVEDSTRFGSGANVLTF. In nucleotides, the CDR3 is TGCAGCGTTGAAGATTCCACCCGATTCGGCTCTGGGGCCAACGTCCTGACTTTC.

The chain carries TRBV6-1 and TRBJ2-7; D perhaps matches TRBD2 (5 bases). V was cut by 4 bases and J by 6 bases, with 10 bases left in between. This CDR3 has 12 residues. CDR1 is MNHNS and CDR2 is SASEGT in the germline V gene. This CDR3 reads CASSGVLGEQYF. As DNA, the CDR3 is TGTGCCAGCAGTGGGGTACTAGGCGAGCAGTACTTC.

The rearrangement joins TRBV7-3 to TRBJ2-2, with D perhaps matching TRBD2 (5 bases). There are 14 residues in the CDR3. V lost 1 base to trimming and J lost 3 bases, with 6 bases between them. The germline gives CDR1 SGHTA, CDR2 FQGTGA. As DNA, the CDR3 is TGTGCCAGCAGCTTAAGCGGGTACACCGGGGAGCTGTTTTTT. It is translated as CASSLSGYTGELFF. Full variable domain (missing parts from reference TRBV7-3 and TRBJ2-2): GAGVSQTPSNKVTEKGKYVELRCDPISGHTALYWYRQSLGQGPEFLIYFQGTGAADDSGLPNDRFFAVRPEGSVSTLKIQRTERGDSAVYLCASSLSGYTGELFFGEGSRLTVL.

The chain carries TRBV4-1 and TRBJ1-4; 11 bases align to TRBD1. The germline V gene has CDR1 MGHRA and CDR2 YSYEKL. Trimming at V came to 5 bases and at J to 0 bases, leaving 5 bases not matched to a gene. This CDR3 region has 17 residues. DNA of the CDR3: TGCGCCAGCAGCTCGGACAGGGGGCGTGCAACTAATGAAAAACTGTTTTTT. It codes for CASSSDRGRATNEKLFF.

This chain connects TRBV7-2 to TRBJ2-2; 13 bases fit TRBD2. The germline V gene encodes CDR1 SGHTA and CDR2 FQGNSA. CDR3 length equals 16 residues. The V segment lost 4 bases and the J segment 5 bases; nucleotides outside the gene matches: 4. The CDR3 region is CASSWRLAGGTGELFF. CDR3 in DNA: TGTGCCAGCAGCTGGCGACTAGCGGGAGGAACCGGGGAGCTGTTTTTT.

The V call is TRBV6-4, the J call TRBJ2-1; tentatively, D is TRBD2 (6 bases). CDR1 is MRHNA, CDR2 SNTAGT, per germline. The germline V and J ends were trimmed by 4 bases and 10 bases, with 20 bases remaining between them. The CDR3 has 15 amino acids. This chain's CDR3 is CASSGAAGSSGEQFF. The CDR3, as DNA: TGTGCCAGCAGTGGGGCGGCGGGGTCCTCGGGGGAGCAGTTCTTC.

In its sample, this clone ranks as medium-sized (0.01 to 0.1%). The J gene is TRBJ2-7, the V gene TRBV11-2, with D possibly matching TRBD1 (6 bases). V gave up 5 bases and J gave up 3 bases, with 20 bases separating them. Looked up from germline, CDR1 is SGHAT and CDR2 is FQNNGV. The CDR3 contains 16 residues. The CDR3 spells CASSPLGGGHYYEQYF. CDR3 DNA: TGTGCCAGCAGCCCGCTCGGTGGGGGACATTACTACGAGCAGTACTTC.